One and the same sample provided the 25 T cell receptor beta chains below, sequenced in a study of control samples from healthy donors and cancer patients. Produced via immunoSEQ multiplex PCR; TCRdb's table is partial and in-frame only. The top ten clones hold around 13% of a sample with 150,000 to 200,000 clones, around nine tenths of them seen once. Source material: blood. These receptors were taken from a man aged 30 to 45 in good health.

The chain uses TRBV18 and TRBJ2-7; TRBD2 might be the D (6 bases). Between the trimmed V and J ends, which lost 2 bases and 7 bases, there was a span of 21 bases. The germline V gene encodes CDR1 KGHSH and CDR2 LQKENI. This CDR3 comprises 16 residues. Here the CDR3 DNA reads TGTGCCAGCTCACCATTTAAGGGAGGTTCCTACGAGGAGCAGTACTTC. Protein sequence: CASSPFKGGSYEEQYF.

The rearrangement uses TRBV3-1 (or the pseudogene TRBV3-2) and TRBJ2-6; 7 nucleotides align to TRBD1. After removal of 0 bases from V and 0 bases from J, the junction contained 8 bases not matched to a gene. The CDR3 is 19 residues long. Germline V gives CDR1 LGHDT, CDR2 YNNKEL (reference sequence). CDR3 sequence: CASSQEREGASSGANVLTF. Here the CDR3 DNA reads TGTGCCAGCAGCCAAGAAAGAGAGGGGGCCAGCTCTGGGGCCAACGTCCTGACTTTC.

The chain is built from TRBV7-2 and TRBJ2-1; 12 positions agree with TRBD2. Germline CDR1 and CDR2: SGHTA and FQGNSA. The CDR3 loop spans 15 amino acids. The ends lost 5 bases at V and 9 bases at J; junction bases unmatched: 8. Here the CDR3 reads CASSPRLAGELEQFF. In nucleotides, the CDR3 is TGTGCCAGCAGCCCTCGACTAGCGGGAGAACTTGAGCAGTTCTTC.

In its sample, this clone was seen a few times. The rearrangement uses TRBV27 and TRBJ1-6; the match to TRBD1 covers 9 bases. J lost 7 bases, V lost 5 bases, and 6 bases had no gene match. The CDR3 spans 15 residues. Germline V gene data show CDR1 as MNHEY and CDR2 as SMNVEV (reference sequence). CDR3: CASSMSGTGNSPLHF. Here the CDR3 DNA reads TGTGCCAGCAGTATGTCCGGGACAGGGAATTCACCCCTCCACTTT.

This rearrangement joins TRBV6-1 to TRBJ1-1, with 10 bases identical to TRBD1. Trimming cost V 4 bases and J 3 bases; bases outside gene matches: 11. The CDR3 contains 17 residues. Germline V gene sequence: CDR1 MNHNS, CDR2 SASEGT. The DNA of the CDR3 is TGTGCCAGCAGTGCTCCTCCCGGGACAGGGGAGGACACTGAAGCTTTCTTT. Encoded protein: CASSAPPGTGEDTEAFF.

The V call is TRBV6-4, the J call TRBJ2-3, with a weak D call TRBD2 (6 bases). The CDR3 is made up of 15 amino acids. In germline, CDR1 is MRHNA, CDR2 SNTAGT. Trimming took off 4 bases at V and 1 base at J, with 12 bases between the two ends. CDR3 nucleotide sequence: TGTGCCAGCAGTGTCCGGGACTCGGGCACAGATACGCAGTATTTT. Protein product: CASSVRDSGTDTQYF.

The chain joins TRBV19 to TRBJ2-3; maybe TRBD2 (5 bases). V lost 1 base, J lost 4 bases, and 12 bases lay in between. Germline lookup yields CDR1 LNHDA and CDR2 SQIVND (reference sequence). CDR3 length: 15 amino acids. The CDR3 DNA follows: TGTGCCAGTAGTATAGGCCGGGATCCCCCAGATACGCAGTATTTT. Its translation: CASSIGRDPPDTQYF.

This chain uses TRBV7-8 with TRBJ1-6, with 8 nucleotides matching TRBD1. V gave up 7 bases and J gave up 5 bases; unmatched junction bases: 7. Germline V gives CDR1 SGHVS, CDR2 FQNEAQ. The CDR3 is made up of 15 amino acids. CDR3 amino acids: CASTPRGQDNSPLHF. CDR3 nucleotides: TGTGCCAGCACCCCCCGGGGACAGGATAATTCACCCCTCCACTTT.

This chain uses TRBV6-5 with TRBJ2-1; no firm D call. The length of the CDR3 is 13 residues. V lost 0 bases, J lost 7 bases, and 7 bases lay in between. CDR1 MNHEY and CDR2 SVGAGI come from the germline V gene. CDR3 coding DNA: TGTGCCAGCAGTTACTCGAACGGGAATGAGCAGTTCTTC. Translating it yields CASSYSNGNEQFF.

The gene calls are TRBV7-2 and TRBJ2-2; TRBD1 agrees at 7 bases. The CDR3 extends over 16 amino acids. Germline values: CDR1 SGHTA, CDR2 FQGNSA. The junction had 15 bases not matched to a gene; V was cut back by 7 bases and J by 7 bases. The CDR3: CASNIQGTSFGGELFF. Written as DNA, the CDR3 is TGTGCCAGCAACATACAGGGGACGAGTTTCGGCGGGGAGCTGTTTTTT.

The chain recombines TRBV30 with TRBJ2-6, with TRBD2 identical over 7 bases. Unmatched junction bases numbered 2, after V lost 5 bases and J lost 1 base. The CDR3 runs to 14 residues. Germline assignment: CDR1 GTSNPN and CDR2 SVGIG (reference sequence). CDR3: CAWWEGSGANVLTF. The CDR3 nucleotides read TGTGCCTGGTGGGAGGGATCTGGGGCCAACGTCCTGACTTTC.

The V gene is TRBV2, the J gene TRBJ2-1; unclear D gene. CDR1 SNHLY and CDR2 FYNNEI come from the germline V gene. V lost 3 bases to trimming and J lost 7 bases, with 13 bases between them. CDR3 length: 14 residues. The CDR3 protein is CASSEGRAANEQFF. The CDR3 bases are TGTGCCAGCAGTGAGGGAAGGGCAGCAAATGAGCAGTTCTTC.

A single count supports this clone. The chain links TRBV6-1 to TRBJ1-1; D unclear. Germline CDR1 MNHNS, CDR2 SASEGT. V gave up 1 base and J gave up 5 bases, with 5 bases separating them. The CDR3 is made up of 12 amino acids. CDR3: CASSEGGTEAFF. The DNA of the CDR3 is TGTGCCAGCAGTGAAGGTGGTACTGAAGCTTTCTTT.

The chain links TRBV28 to TRBJ1-1; D gene unclear. Trimming left V 5 bases short and J 4 bases short, with 11 bases between. From germline, CDR1 is MDHEN and CDR2 SYDVKM. CDR3 size: 13 residues. CDR3 amino acids: CASSPGMGTEAFF. CDR3 nucleotide sequence: TGTGCCAGCAGTCCGGGGATGGGCACTGAAGCTTTCTTT. Full variable domain (outside the CDR3, taken from reference TRBV28 and TRBJ1-1): DVKVTQSSRYLVKRTGEKVFLECVQDMDHENMFWYRQDPGLGLRLIYFSYDVKMKEKGDIPEGYSVSREKKERFSLILESASTNQTSMYLCASSPGMGTEAFFGQGTRLTVV.

This sequence joins TRBV14 and TRBJ1-4, with D unclear. The CDR3 runs to 15 residues. Trimming took 2 bases from V and 2 from J, leaving 9 bases between them. Germline V gene sequence: CDR1 SGHDN, CDR2 FVKESK. The CDR3: CASSQQSATNEKLFF. CDR3 nucleotide sequence: TGTGCCAGCAGCCAACAGTCGGCGACTAATGAAAAACTGTTTTTT.

The rearrangement joins TRBV7-3 to TRBJ2-7; 11 bases match TRBD1. With 2 bases clipped from V and 7 bases from J, the junction kept 4 bases outside the gene matches. The CDR3 is 14 amino acids. CDR1 SGHTA and CDR2 FQGTGA come from the germline V gene. The CDR3 protein is CASSLGTGGREQYF. CDR3 bases: TGTGCCAGCAGCTTAGGGACAGGGGGAAGGGAGCAGTACTTC.

J is TRBJ1-3 and V is TRBV7-7; perhaps TRBD1 as D (6 bases). The V end was cut by 5 bases, the J end by 0 bases, with 14 bases between. CDR3 length: 16 amino acids. Germline lookup yields CDR1 SSHAT and CDR2 FNYEAQ (reference sequence). Here the CDR3 reads CASSEGGPTSGNTIYF. CDR3 sequence (DNA): TGTGCCAGCAGCGAGGGGGGACCGACCTCTGGAAACACCATATATTTT.

CDR3 amino acids: CSPFCLLNSPLHF. As DNA, the CDR3 is TGCAGCCCGTTTTGCCTATTGAATTCACCCCTCCACTTT. The chain uses TRBV29-1 and TRBJ1-6, with D uncertain. Trimming pared 8 bases from V and 7 bases from J, leaving 15 bases between. The length of the CDR3 is 13 residues. In germline, CDR1 is SQVTM, CDR2 ANQGSEA.

The rearrangement links TRBV5-4 to TRBJ2-7; D gene ambiguous. Trimming removed 1 base at V and 5 bases at J, with 7 bases between. The germline V gene encodes CDR1 SGHNT and CDR2 YYREEE (reference sequence). CDR3 length: 12 amino acids. The CDR3 nucleotides read TGTGCCAGCAGCTTGCGTCTGGACGAGCAGTACTTC. It translates to CASSLRLDEQYF.

The V gene is TRBV24-1, the J gene TRBJ2-3; 9 bases fit TRBD1. This CDR3 is built from 16 residues. J gave up 4 bases and V 0 bases, and 4 bases lay outside the gene matches. Germline V gene lookup returns CDR1 KGHDR and CDR2 SFDVKD. CDR3 loop: CATSDLGQGRSDTQYF. The CDR3 DNA reads TGTGCCACCAGTGATTTGGGACAGGGGAGGTCAGATACGCAGTATTTT.

To note about this clone: The same CDR3 also results from other DNA sequences found in this sample. V and J are TRBV2 and TRBJ1-2; tentative D call: TRBD1 (6 bases). Germline V gene data show CDR1 as SNHLY and CDR2 as FYNNEI. The CDR3 covers 12 residues. V was pared by 9 bases and J by 4 bases, with 12 bases between. The CDR3 bases are TGTGCCAGGGGGGGCTCCGGCTATGGCTACACCTTC. It yields the protein CARGGSGYGYTF.

This sequence joins TRBV15 and TRBJ1-2; no reliable D call. Germline V CDR1 and CDR2: LNHNV, YYDKDF (reference sequence). The germline V and J ends were trimmed by 1 base and 5 bases, with 14 bases remaining between them. This CDR3 comprises 15 residues. The CDR3 reads CATSRATLDGYGYTF. The CDR3 coding sequence is TGTGCCACCAGCAGAGCAACCCTGGACGGTTATGGCTACACCTTC. Based on the CDR3 plus reference TRBV15 and TRBJ1-2, the full variable domain is DAMVIQNPRYQVTQFGKPVTLSCSQTLNHNVMYWYQQKSSQAPKLLFHYYDKDFNNEADTPDNFQSRRPNTSFCFLDIRSPGLGDTAMYLCATSRATLDGYGYTFGSGTRLTVV.

The V and J genes are TRBV4-2 and TRBJ2-7; no clear D gene. V was clipped by 0 bases and J by 2 bases, with 11 bases between them. The CDR3 sequence is 15 residues long. The germline CDR1 and CDR2 sequences are LGHNA and YNFKEQ. The CDR3, as DNA: TGTGCCAGCAGCCAAGATGCCCCCGGAGCCTACGAGCAGTACTTC. Translated, it gives CASSQDAPGAYEQYF.

V usage is TRBV5-4 and J usage is TRBJ1-1; no definite D call. The V and J ends lost 5 bases and 6 bases respectively, with 26 bases between them. Germline lookup yields CDR1 SGHNT and CDR2 YYREEE (reference sequence). The CDR3 runs to 17 residues. CDR3 in DNA: TGTGCCAGCAGTTCCTATTGGGCGAAAGGGAGGATCGCTGAAGCTTTCTTT. It translates to CASSSYWAKGRIAEAFF.

V is TRBV6-5 and J is TRBJ2-7; D not certain. With 2 bases removed from V and 7 bases from J, the gap between germline ends came to 15 bases. CDR1 is MNHEY, CDR2 SVGAGI, per germline. The CDR3 consists of 14 residues. CDR3 protein: CASSYRQTSDEQYF. The CDR3 nucleotides are TGTGCCAGCAGTTACCGGCAGACTTCTGATGAGCAGTACTTC.